This entry lists 15 T cell receptor beta chains sequenced from one sample in a study of blood T cell repertoires in COVID-19. TCRdb keeps only in-frame clones here, not all; method: immunoSEQ multiplex PCR. The sample includes about 120,000 clones, roughly 89% of them seen just once. Input material: PBMCs or T cells enriched from blood (not recorded which). The receptors were gathered from a woman in her thirties who had recovered from COVID-19.

This chain links TRBV25-1 with TRBJ1-1; no reliable D call. The germline V gene has CDR1 MGHDK and CDR2 SYGVNS. Trimming took off 3 bases at V and 4 bases at J, with 12 bases between the two ends. This CDR3 is built from 14 residues. CDR3: CASSDLGEVTEAFF. Written as DNA, the CDR3 is TGTGCCAGCAGTGACCTGGGAGAGGTCACTGAAGCTTTCTTT.

V and J are TRBV10-3 and TRBJ1-1, with a tentative D call TRBD1 (6 bases). CDR1 is ENHRY and CDR2 is SYGVKD in the germline V gene. This CDR3 contains 15 residues. V was pared by 0 bases and J by 0 bases, with 8 bases between. CDR3 in amino acids: CAISESDSMNTEAFF. CDR3 bases: TGTGCCATCAGTGAGTCGGACAGTATGAACACTGAAGCTTTCTTT.

This chain joins TRBV2 and TRBJ1-5, with a possible D match to TRBD1 (5 bases). The CDR3 length is 15 residues. In germline, CDR1 is SNHLY, CDR2 FYNNEI. The V end lost 5 bases, the J end lost 7 bases, and 18 bases lay between the germline ends. CDR3 nucleotide sequence: TGTGCCAGCAGTTTCTTTACTGGGGCGGCCCAGCCCCAGCATTTT. This sequence encodes CASSFFTGAAQPQHF.

The V gene is TRBV29-1, the J gene TRBJ2-7; 10 nucleotides agree with TRBD1. The length of the CDR3 is 12 residues. The ends lost 7 bases at V and 5 bases at J; junction bases unmatched: 5. In germline, CDR1 is SQVTM, CDR2 ANQGSEA. The CDR3 DNA reads TGCAGCGCCCGGACAGGGGGGAACGAGCAGTACTTC. Translation: CSARTGGNEQYF.

The gene calls are TRBV10-3 and TRBJ2-7, with 7 bases aligning to TRBD1. This CDR3 contains 18 residues. Germline CDR1 ENHRY, CDR2 SYGVKD. The V and J ends lost 4 bases and 6 bases, in that order; junction bases with no gene match: 21. CDR3 residues: CAISVHAGWAGGKGEQYF. Written as DNA, the CDR3 is TGTGCCATCAGTGTACATGCCGGGTGGGCAGGGGGTAAAGGCGAGCAGTACTTC.

The chain combines TRBV7-6 with TRBJ1-2; 8 bases are shared with TRBD1. The germline V gene has CDR1 SGHVS and CDR2 FNYEAQ. The CDR3 consists of 13 residues. V shed 5 bases, J shed 4 bases, and the junction held 3 bases outside the gene matches. CDR3 bases: TGTGCCAGCAGCGACGACAGGGGCTATGGCTACACCTTC. Translated, it gives CASSDDRGYGYTF.

The gene calls are TRBV5-1 and TRBJ2-7; 7 bases line up with TRBD1. Trimming removed 0 bases from V and 4 bases from J; junction bases left unmatched: 13. The CDR3 has 17 residues. Germline V gene lookup returns CDR1 SGHRS and CDR2 YFSETQ. CDR3 bases: TGCGCCAGCAGCTTGGGGACAGGTTTGTTACCCACTTACGAGCAGTACTTC. Protein product: CASSLGTGLLPTYEQYF.

The J gene is TRBJ2-1, the V gene TRBV15, with 7 positions matching TRBD2. The CDR3 contains 17 residues. With V trimmed by 0 bases and J by 5 bases, 10 bases remained unmatched. Germline values: CDR1 LNHNV, CDR2 YYDKDF (reference sequence). The CDR3 reads CATSRDLPSGINNEQFF. The CDR3 DNA is TGTGCCACCAGCAGAGATCTGCCCAGCGGGATCAACAATGAGCAGTTCTTC. Drawing the rest from reference TRBV15 and TRBJ2-1, the complete variable domain is DAMVIQNPRYQVTQFGKPVTLSCSQTLNHNVMYWYQQKSSQAPKLLFHYYDKDFNNEADTPDNFQSRRPNTSFCFLDIRSPGLGDTAMYLCATSRDLPSGINNEQFFGPGTRLTVL.

This clone was counted between two and nine times. CDR3 sequence: CSASKTSGGYNEQFF. The CDR3 DNA follows: TGCAGTGCTAGTAAAACTAGCGGAGGATACAATGAGCAGTTCTTC. The chain uses TRBV20-1 and TRBJ2-1; 8 nucleotides agree with TRBD2. Germline V gene sequence: CDR1 DFQATT, CDR2 SNEGSKA (reference sequence). V lost 3 bases to trimming and J lost 4 bases; unmatched junction nucleotides: 8. The CDR3 covers 15 residues.

The chain combines TRBV10-3 with TRBJ2-5; D remains ambiguous. V was shortened by 8 bases and J by 1 base, with 8 bases between the two germline ends. The CDR3 length is 12 residues. The V gene's germline CDR1 is ENHRY and CDR2 SYGVKD. The CDR3, as DNA: TGTGCCATCGGGCAGAGCCAAGAGACCCAGTACTTC. Translating gives CAIGQSQETQYF.

The genes are TRBV30 and TRBJ2-3; D may be TRBD2 (5 bases). The CDR3 is 16 residues long. V shed 4 bases and J shed 3 bases, with 20 bases lying between them. Germline CDR1 and CDR2: GTSNPN and SVGIG (reference sequence). CDR3 sequence reads: CAWTWVIARKTDTQYF. The DNA for the CDR3 is TGTGCCTGGACCTGGGTGATAGCGAGAAAGACAGATACGCAGTATTTT.

This clone was observed a single time. This chain uses TRBV18 with TRBJ1-2, with 10 bases that match TRBD1. The V gene's germline CDR1 is KGHSH and CDR2 LQKENI. The CDR3 is 16 residues long. The V gene end was trimmed by 5 bases and the J gene end by 2 bases; junction bases not matched to a gene: 8. CDR3 region: CASSAQWGQGNYGYTF. CDR3 nucleotide sequence: TGTGCCAGCTCAGCACAATGGGGACAGGGGAACTATGGCTACACCTTC.

The V call is TRBV28, the J call TRBJ1-2; D is perhaps TRBD1 (6 bases). The length of the CDR3 is 13 residues. In germline, CDR1 is MDHEN, CDR2 SYDVKM. V was cut by 5 bases and J by 6 bases, with 13 bases left in between. DNA for the CDR3: TGTGCCAGCAGTCAGCTTGACAGGCATGGCTACACCTTC. It yields the protein CASSQLDRHGYTF.

The chain carries TRBV14 and TRBJ2-7; D is perhaps TRBD1 (6 bases). CDR1 is SGHDN and CDR2 is FVKESK in the germline V gene. Trimming cost V 4 bases and J 5 bases, with 15 bases left between them. The CDR3 spans 14 residues. The CDR3 protein is CASSLHDRYNEQYF. CDR3 coding DNA: TGTGCCAGCAGCCTCCACGACAGGTACAACGAGCAGTACTTC.

This chain connects TRBV27 to TRBJ2-3; possible D gene TRBD2, 5 bases. The germline V gene encodes CDR1 MNHEY and CDR2 SMNVEV (reference sequence). The CDR3 is 11 amino acids. V lost 6 bases, J lost 9 bases, and 10 bases lay in between. CDR3: CASSKLETQYF. The CDR3 DNA is TGTGCCAGCAGCAAACTAGAGACGCAGTATTTT.